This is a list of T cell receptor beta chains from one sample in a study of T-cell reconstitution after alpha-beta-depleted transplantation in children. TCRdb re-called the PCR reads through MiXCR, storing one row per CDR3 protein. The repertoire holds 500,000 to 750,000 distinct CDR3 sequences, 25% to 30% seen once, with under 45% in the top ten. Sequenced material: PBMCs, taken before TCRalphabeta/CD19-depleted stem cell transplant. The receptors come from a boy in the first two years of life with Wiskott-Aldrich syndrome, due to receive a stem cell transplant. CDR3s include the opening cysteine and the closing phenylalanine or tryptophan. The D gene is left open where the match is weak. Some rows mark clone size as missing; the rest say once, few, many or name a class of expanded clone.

CDR3: CASSLAMGPLSYEQYF
DNA: TGCGCCAGCAGCTTGGCCATGGGTCCTCTCTCCTACGAGCAGTACTTC
J: TRBJ2-7
size: .
D: .
V: TRBV5-1

CDR3: CASSTGRLAGYYEQYF
DNA: TGCGCCAGCAGCACGGGACGACTAGCGGGGTACTACGAGCAGTACTTC
J: TRBJ2-7
size: few
D: TRBD2
V: TRBV5-1

CDR3: CASSFLETRDTQYF
DNA: TGTGCCAGCAGCTTCTTAGAAACACGCGATACGCAGTATTTT
J: TRBJ2-3
size: few
D: .
V: TRBV5-6

CDR3: CASRGEATGRNEQYF
DNA: TGCGCCAGCAGGGGCGAGGCGACAGGGCGAAACGAGCAGTACTTC
J: TRBJ2-7
size: few
D: TRBD1
V: TRBV5-1

CDR3: CSAGTVAKNIQYF
DNA: TGCAGTGCTGGGACTGTAGCCAAAAACATTCAGTACTTC
J: TRBJ2-4
size: .
D: .
V: TRBV20-1

CDR3: CASSLSGGPSTDTQYF
DNA: TGTGCCAGCAGCTTAAGCGGCGGTCCCAGCACAGATACGCAGTATTTT
J: TRBJ2-3
size: .
D: .
V: TRBV7-9

CDR3: CASSVQGHQPQHF
DNA: TGTGCCAGCAGCGTACAGGGACACCAGCCCCAGCATTTT
J: TRBJ1-5
size: few
D: .
V: TRBV7-2

CDR3: CASSLHSGRAKNEQFF
DNA: TGTGCCAGCAGCCTCCACAGCGGGAGGGCCAAGAATGAGCAGTTCTTC
J: TRBJ2-1
size: .
D: TRBD2
V: TRBV12-3/TRBV12-4

CDR3: CASSVGHLGNTIYF
DNA: TGTGCCAGCAGCGTGGGACACCTTGGAAACACCATATATTTT
J: TRBJ1-3
size: few
D: .
V: TRBV5-6

CDR3: CASRATHGTSLIYNEQFF
DNA: TGCGCCAGCAGGGCAACACACGGGACTAGCCTAATCTACAATGAGCAGTTCTTC
J: TRBJ2-1
size: .
D: TRBD2
V: TRBV10-2

CDR3: CATSRVFQGSYEQYF
DNA: TGTGCCACCAGCAGAGTTTTTCAGGGCTCCTACGAGCAGTACTTC
J: TRBJ2-7
size: few
D: .
V: TRBV15

CDR3: CASSLEVGEKLFF
DNA: TGCGCCAGCAGCTTGGAAGTTGGTGAAAAACTGTTTTTT
J: TRBJ1-4
size: many
D: .
V: TRBV5-1

CDR3: CASSYWDGEDEQFF
DNA: TGTGCCAGCAGTTACTGGGACGGCGAGGATGAGCAGTTCTTC
J: TRBJ2-1
size: .
D: .
V: TRBV6-5

CDR3: CASSLRTGRKETQYF
DNA: TGCGCCAGCAGCCTACGGACAGGGAGGAAAGAGACCCAGTACTTC
J: TRBJ2-5
size: .
D: TRBD1
V: TRBV5-1

CDR3: CASSQTSGRASNEQFF
DNA: TGTGCCAGCAGCCAGACTAGCGGGAGGGCCTCCAATGAGCAGTTCTTC
J: TRBJ2-1
size: .
D: TRBD2
V: TRBV7-2

CDR3: CSAGRRGLRGTQYF
DNA: TGCAGTGCCGGACGCAGGGGGCTAAGAGGGACCCAGTACTTC
J: TRBJ2-5
size: .
D: TRBD1
V: TRBV20-1

CDR3: CASSTLAGFSEQYF
DNA: TGTGCCAGCAGTACACTAGCGGGCTTTAGCGAGCAGTACTTC
J: TRBJ2-7
size: few
D: TRBD2
V: TRBV12-3/TRBV12-4

CDR3: CAISESTAQETQYF
DNA: TGTGCCATCAGTGAGTCGACAGCCCAAGAGACCCAGTACTTC
J: TRBJ2-5
size: few
D: .
V: TRBV10-3

CDR3: CSARAGGAGYSYNEQFF
DNA: TGCAGTGCTAGAGCCGGGGGAGCGGGCTACTCCTACAATGAGCAGTTCTTC
J: TRBJ2-1
size: .
D: .
V: TRBV20-1

CDR3: CASRRLQGPETQYF
DNA: TGTGCCAGCAGACGCCTACAGGGTCCAGAGACCCAGTACTTC
J: TRBJ2-5
size: few
D: .
V: TRBV6-1

CDR3: CSARRASGSYEQYF
DNA: TGCAGTGCTAGGAGGGCTAGCGGTAGCTACGAGCAGTACTTC
J: TRBJ2-7
size: .
D: TRBD2
V: TRBV20-1

CDR3: CASSFRGLANEQFF
DNA: TGTGCCAGCAGTTTTAGGGGCCTAGCCAATGAGCAGTTCTTC
J: TRBJ2-1
size: .
D: .
V: TRBV12-3/TRBV12-4

CDR3: CASGDHRDYQETQYF
DNA: TGCGCCAGCGGAGACCATCGGGACTACCAAGAGACCCAGTACTTC
J: TRBJ2-5
size: .
D: .
V: TRBV4-1

CDR3: CASSYKNRRGAIQETQYF
DNA: TGTGCCAGCAGTTACAAGAATCGGCGCGGGGCAATTCAAGAGACCCAGTACTTC
J: TRBJ2-5
size: few
D: .
V: TRBV6-2/TRBV6-3

CDR3: CASSALLPDEQYF
DNA: TGTGCCAGCAGTGCCTTACTACCGGACGAGCAGTACTTC
J: TRBJ2-7
size: .
D: .
V: TRBV27

CDR3: CASSLIDGGLLAVNYEQYF
DNA: TGTGCCAGCAGCTTAATCGACGGGGGACTCTTAGCGGTAAATTACGAGCAGTACTTC
J: TRBJ2-7
size: .
D: .
V: TRBV11-2

CDR3: CSARVRVLAKNIQYF
DNA: TGCAGTGCTAGGGTGAGGGTTCTAGCCAAAAACATTCAGTACTTC
J: TRBJ2-4
size: few
D: .
V: TRBV20-1

CDR3: CASSFAGTGVADTQYF
DNA: TGCGCCAGCAGCTTTGCCGGGACAGGGGTCGCAGATACGCAGTATTTT
J: TRBJ2-3
size: .
D: TRBD1
V: TRBV5-1

CDR3: CASSTWDRRGEKLFF
DNA: TGTGCCAGCAGTACCTGGGACAGGCGGGGTGAAAAACTGTTTTTT
J: TRBJ1-4
size: .
D: TRBD1
V: TRBV3-1

CDR3: CASTSGRGSYNEQFF
DNA: TGCGCCAGCACCAGCGGGAGGGGATCCTACAATGAGCAGTTCTTC
J: TRBJ2-1
size: few
D: TRBD2
V: TRBV5-1

CDR3: CASSPGGREGRGQYF
DNA: TGTGCCAGCAGTCCAGGGGGGCGGGAGGGCCGGGGGCAGTACTTC
J: TRBJ2-7
size: .
D: TRBD2
V: TRBV27

CDR3: CASSVGGDNEQFF
DNA: TGCGCCAGCAGCGTCGGGGGAGACAATGAGCAGTTCTTC
J: TRBJ2-1
size: .
D: .
V: TRBV5-1

CDR3: CATSGGLAGQETQYF
DNA: TGTGCCACCAGCGGAGGACTAGCGGGACAAGAGACCCAGTACTTC
J: TRBJ2-5
size: .
D: TRBD2
V: TRBV15

CDR3: CASTYRVSGNTIYF
DNA: TGTGCCAGCACTTACCGGGTATCTGGAAACACCATATATTTT
J: TRBJ1-3
size: few
D: .
V: TRBV12-3/TRBV12-4

CDR3: CASSRPIGQHYGYTF
DNA: TGTGCCAGCAGCCGACCCATTGGACAGCACTATGGCTACACCTTC
J: TRBJ1-2
size: few
D: .
V: TRBV3-1

CDR3: CASSPFSGRLSTDTQYF
DNA: TGTGCCAGCAGCCCATTCAGTGGGAGGCTAAGCACAGATACGCAGTATTTT
J: TRBJ2-3
size: few
D: .
V: TRBV11-2

CDR3: CSARKTGGLDTQYF
DNA: TGCAGTGCTAGGAAGACGGGAGGGCTGGATACGCAGTATTTT
J: TRBJ2-3
size: .
D: TRBD2
V: TRBV20-1

CDR3: CASSPDEKLFF
DNA: TGTGCCAGCTCACCAGATGAAAAACTGTTTTTT
J: TRBJ1-4
size: .
D: .
V: TRBV18

CDR3: CSARVPGGNQPQHF
DNA: TGCAGTGCTAGAGTCCCAGGGGGGAATCAGCCCCAGCATTTT
J: TRBJ1-5
size: .
D: TRBD1
V: TRBV20-1

CDR3: CASSQTGTGYNEQFF
DNA: TGTGCCAGCAGCCAGACCGGGACAGGCTACAATGAGCAGTTCTTC
J: TRBJ2-1
size: few
D: TRBD1
V: TRBV7-6

CDR3: CASSLSAGRSYEQYF
DNA: TGCGCCAGCAGCTTGAGCGCGGGACGCTCCTACGAGCAGTACTTC
J: TRBJ2-7
size: .
D: .
V: TRBV5-1

CDR3: CASSPDTDTQYF
DNA: TGCGCCAGCAGCCCGGACACAGATACGCAGTATTTT
J: TRBJ2-3
size: many
D: .
V: TRBV5-1

CDR3: CASSFPGGNGYTF
DNA: TGTGCCAGCAGCTTTCCAGGGGGCAATGGCTACACCTTC
J: TRBJ1-2
size: few
D: TRBD1
V: TRBV13

CDR3: CASSLGDSPNQPQHF
DNA: TGTGCCAGCAGCTTGGGGGACAGCCCCAATCAGCCCCAGCATTTT
J: TRBJ1-5
size: .
D: TRBD1
V: TRBV5-5

CDR3: CASSWGQTNYGYTF
DNA: TGCGCCAGCAGCTGGGGACAGACTAACTATGGCTACACCTTC
J: TRBJ1-2
size: .
D: TRBD1
V: TRBV5-1